The sequence of this T cell receptor beta chain was determined in a study of control samples from healthy donors and cancer patients. The CDR3 runs 15 residues. The J segment lost 5 bases and the V segment lost 6 bases, leaving 10 bases of the junction unmatched. CDR1 and CDR2 (germline): MDHEN, SYDVKM. Profiling relied on immunoSEQ multiplex PCR, and the TCRdb table lists in-frame clones only, not all of them. Of 95,000 to 150,000 clones in the sample, roughly nine tenths were seen once. Sequencing was performed on blood. The chain combines TRBV28 with TRBJ1-5; 7 bases match TRBD1. This clonotype was sampled from a man aged 18 to 35 in good health. The CDR3 region is CASSFNRGPHQPQHF. For the CDR3, the DNA is TGTGCCAGCAGCTTTAACAGGGGTCCTCATCAGCCCCAGCATTTT.